This is a list of T cell receptor beta chains from one sample in a study of blood T cell repertoires in COVID-19. Repertoires were generated with immunoSEQ multiplex PCR, while TCRdb's copy carries only in-frame clones and drops some. This table holds 140,000 to 150,000 clones, approximately 81% found once. The sequencing sample was made of peripheral blood. These receptors originate from a human donor in a cohort sampled during active COVID-19. Both conserved end residues are part of each CDR3. D genes are given only for firm matches. Part of the rows lack a size; the others show once, few, many or a class for expanded clones.

CDR3aa	CDR3nt	j_gene	abundance	d_gene	v_gene
CASSVGGELYGYTF	TGTGCCAGCAGCGTTGGGGGGGAACTCTATGGCTACACCTTC	TRBJ1-2	.	.	TRBV5-4
CASSLTEYGYTF	TGTGCCAGCAGCTTAACCGAGTATGGCTACACCTTC	TRBJ1-2	.	.	TRBV13
CSVDGQNTGELFF	TGCAGCGTTGACGGACAGAACACCGGGGAGCTGTTTTTT	TRBJ2-2	few	.	TRBV29-1
CASSPARTILGHTEAFF	TGTGCCAGCAGCCCCGCCCGGACAATCTTAGGGCACACTGAAGCTTTCTTT	TRBJ1-1	.	.	TRBV11-3
CASLEGVWGSGYEQYF	TGTGCCAGCCTAGAGGGGGTCTGGGGGTCTGGGTACGAGCAGTACTTC	TRBJ2-7	.	.	TRBV2
CASSPGFGDTEAFF	TGTGCCAGCAGCCCGGGGTTTGGGGACACTGAAGCTTTCTTT	TRBJ1-1	once	.	TRBV5-4
CASSRQGLSTNNSPLHF	TGCGCCAGCAGCCGCCAGGGTCTCTCAACTAATAATTCACCCCTCCACTTT	TRBJ1-6	.	.	TRBV4-3
CASARGDSSNEKLFF	TGTGCCAGCGCGCGGGGGGACAGCAGTAATGAAAAACTGTTTTTT	TRBJ1-4	.	TRBD1	TRBV19
CAISVGTGFNEQFF	TGTGCCATCAGTGTCGGGACAGGGTTCAATGAGCAGTTCTTC	TRBJ2-1	few	TRBD1	TRBV10-3
CSGRGGSKDTQYF	TGCAGCGGCCGCGGGGGCTCCAAAGATACGCAGTATTTT	TRBJ2-3	once	.	TRBV29-1
CASSKGPTQGWEQYF	TGTGCCAGCAGCAAGGGTCCAACACAGGGCTGGGAGCAGTACTTC	TRBJ2-7	.	.	TRBV5-6
CASSIGTARMNTEAFF	TGTGCCAGTAGCATCGGGACAGCTCGGATGAACACTGAAGCTTTCTTT	TRBJ1-1	.	TRBD1	TRBV19
CASSVLDSGSYGYTF	TGCGCCAGCAGCGTTCTCGACAGTGGCTCCTATGGCTACACCTTC	TRBJ1-2	once	.	TRBV5-1
CASSLGPAGQPQHF	TGCGCCAGCAGCTTGGGGCCGGCAGGTCAGCCCCAGCATTTT	TRBJ1-5	few	.	TRBV5-1
CASSEAQGGEQYF	TGTGCCAGCAGTGAAGCCCAGGGTGGCGAGCAGTACTTC	TRBJ2-7	few	.	TRBV6-1
CATSRERTGSMETQYF	TGTGCCACCAGCAGAGAACGCACAGGGTCGATGGAGACCCAGTACTTC	TRBJ2-5	.	.	TRBV15
CTSRKNRELNTEAFF	TGTACCAGCAGGAAAAACAGGGAGCTGAACACTGAAGCTTTCTTT	TRBJ1-1	.	.	TRBV7-2
CASSFSAGAITDTQYF	TGTGCCAGCAGTTTTTCGGCGGGCGCTATCACAGATACGCAGTATTTT	TRBJ2-3	.	.	TRBV28
CAWSTGQGGYGYTF	TGTGCCTGGAGTACCGGACAGGGTGGCTATGGCTACACCTTC	TRBJ1-2	.	TRBD1	TRBV30
CASSYRTGLYNEQFF	TGTGCCAGCAGCTACCGGACAGGGCTATACAATGAGCAGTTCTTC	TRBJ2-1	.	TRBD1	TRBV11-3
CASSKTWTAYEQYF	TGTGCCAGCAGTAAAACCTGGACAGCCTACGAGCAGTACTTC	TRBJ2-7	.	.	TRBV27
CSVEGGGTYGYTF	TGCAGCGTTGAAGGCGGGGGGACCTATGGCTACACCTTC	TRBJ1-2	.	.	TRBV29-1
CASSLSTGGTDTQYF	TGTGCCAGCAGCTTATCGACAGGGGGCACAGATACGCAGTATTTT	TRBJ2-3	.	TRBD1	TRBV7-2
CASSSGLGAGANVLTF	TGTGCCAGCAGCTCGGGGTTGGGGGCCGGGGCCAACGTCCTGACTTTC	TRBJ2-6	.	.	TRBV11-2
CASSQMGGMETQYF	TGTGCCAGCAGCCAGATGGGGGGAATGGAGACCCAGTACTTC	TRBJ2-5	.	.	TRBV11-3
CASSSTYEQYF	TGTGCCAGCAGCTCCACCTACGAGCAGTACTTC	TRBJ2-7	few	.	TRBV7-2
CAWRRTGQGARMEQYF	TGTGCCTGGAGGCGAACTGGACAGGGGGCTCGAATGGAGCAGTACTTC	TRBJ2-7	few	TRBD1	TRBV30
CASGTGRGNTIYF	TGTGCCAGCGGGACAGGGAGGGGAAACACCATATATTTT	TRBJ1-3	.	TRBD1	TRBV12-3/TRBV12-4
CASSSTGGVGEKLFF	TGTGCCAGCAGCTCAACAGGGGGCGTTGGTGAAAAACTGTTTTTT	TRBJ1-4	.	TRBD1	TRBV7-2
CASRNRQTHYGYTF	TGTGCCAGCAGAAACCGACAGACCCACTATGGCTACACCTTC	TRBJ1-2	.	.	TRBV28
CASSLTSGGAPDTQYF	TGTGCCAGCAGCCTAACTAGCGGGGGGGCCCCAGATACGCAGTATTTT	TRBJ2-3	once	TRBD2	TRBV9
CASKLDRTPNTEAFF	TGTGCCAGCAAACTGGACAGGACCCCGAACACTGAAGCTTTCTTT	TRBJ1-1	.	TRBD1	TRBV2
CASRDRGRTEAFF	TGTGCCAGTAGGGACAGGGGACGGACTGAAGCTTTCTTT	TRBJ1-1	once	TRBD1	TRBV19
CASSPPWGDSPNEQFF	TGTGCCAGCTCACCCCCGTGGGGGGACTCCCCCAATGAGCAGTTCTTC	TRBJ2-1	.	.	TRBV18
CAGTDRFNTGELFF	TGTGCCGGAACGGACAGGTTTAACACCGGGGAGCTGTTTTTT	TRBJ2-2	.	TRBD1	TRBV2
CASSGGVSYEQYF	TGTGCCAGCAGTGGGGGGGTTTCCTACGAGCAGTACTTC	TRBJ2-7	.	.	TRBV2
CASKLGADPSVTQYF	TGTGCCAGTAAGTTGGGGGCAGACCCTTCAGTTACGCAGTATTTT	TRBJ2-3	once	.	TRBV19
CASSLPLFGYTF	TGTGCCAGCAGCTTACCCCTGTTCGGCTACACCTTC	TRBJ1-2	.	.	TRBV7-9
CATSDPDSTDEQFF	TGTGCCACCAGTGATCCTGACAGCACAGATGAGCAGTTCTTC	TRBJ2-1	few	.	TRBV24-1
CASSLSGGNEQFF	TGTGCCAGCAGTTTATCGGGGGGGAATGAGCAGTTCTTC	TRBJ2-1	.	TRBD2	TRBV12-3/TRBV12-4
CASKVEYEQYF	TGTGCCAGCAAAGTGGAGTACGAGCAGTACTTC	TRBJ2-7	.	.	TRBV2
CASSQDHLYQETQYF	TGCGCCAGCAGCCAAGATCATTTGTACCAAGAGACCCAGTACTTC	TRBJ2-5	.	.	TRBV4-3
CASSYGEELFF	TGTGCCAGCAGCTACGGTGAGGAGCTGTTTTTT	TRBJ2-2	.	.	TRBV7-9
CSQRGGYEQYF	TGCAGCCAGCGGGGGGGGTACGAGCAGTACTTC	TRBJ2-7	few	TRBD2	TRBV20-1
CASSEWTVDYGYTF	TGCGCCAGCAGTGAGTGGACAGTGGACTATGGCTACACCTTC	TRBJ1-2	.	.	TRBV10-2
CASSDTGRGYTF	TGTGCCAGCAGCGATACAGGTCGGGGCTACACCTTC	TRBJ1-2	.	.	TRBV6-5
CATSAPGQGPQPQHF	TGTGCCACCAGCGCTCCCGGACAGGGCCCTCAGCCCCAGCATTTT	TRBJ1-5	many	TRBD1	TRBV15
CASSRSPGQGYGYTF	TGTGCCAGCAGTCGCAGCCCGGGACAGGGTTATGGCTACACCTTC	TRBJ1-2	.	TRBD1	TRBV6-5
CASSSHRGGKLFF	TGTGCCAGCAGTTCACACAGGGGAGGAAAACTGTTTTTT	TRBJ1-4	.	TRBD1	TRBV12-3/TRBV12-4
CASSPDGWVGNEQFF	TGTGCCAGCAGTCCTGACGGGTGGGTTGGCAATGAGCAGTTCTTC	TRBJ2-1	.	.	TRBV5-4
CASSLTEVEKLFF	TGTGCCAGCTCGCTAACCGAGGTTGAAAAACTGTTTTTT	TRBJ1-4	.	.	TRBV18
CASSQGRVTGANVLTF	TGTGCCAGCAGCCAAGGCAGGGTTACTGGGGCCAACGTCCTGACTTTC	TRBJ2-6	.	.	TRBV3-1/TRBV3-2
CASSRQGSSTEAFF	TGTGCCAGCAGTAGACAGGGTTCGTCCACTGAAGCTTTCTTT	TRBJ1-1	.	TRBD1	TRBV6-2/TRBV6-3
CASSQVAGNTEAFF	TGCGCCAGCAGCCAAGTGGCGGGAAACACTGAAGCTTTCTTT	TRBJ1-1	.	.	TRBV4-1
CASSARDGYYEQYF	TGTGCCAGCAGTGCGCGGGACGGATACTACGAGCAGTACTTC	TRBJ2-7	.	.	TRBV2
CASSQDRAGEETQYF	TGCGCCAGCAGCCAAGATCGGGCAGGGGAAGAGACCCAGTACTTC	TRBJ2-5	.	.	TRBV4-1
CASSTQLGREQFF	TGTGCCAGCAGCACCCAGCTGGGCCGTGAGCAGTTCTTC	TRBJ2-1	.	.	TRBV7-2